This TCR beta chain stems from a study of early T cells in non-severe SARS-CoV-2 infection. Study at large: Chains were unpaired, as sequencing was done on bulk RNA from unsorted whole blood.

TCRdb re-called the 5' RACE reads through MiXCR, storing one row per CDR3 protein. There are about 49,000 distinct CDR3 sequences in the sample; about 12% occur only once, and approximately 8.5% lies in the top ten. Trimming stripped 1 base from V and 7 bases from J, with 10 bases between. This CDR3 comprises 12 residues. CDR1 is GTSNPN and CDR2 is SVGIG in the germline V gene (reference sequence). This sequence joins TRBV30 and TRBJ1-2, with a weak D call TRBD1 (6 bases). This TCR was sampled from an adult who was a healthcare worker with PCR-confirmed SARS-CoV-2 infection or an uninfected control (not recorded which). The sequenced sample consisted of whole blood. CDR3 sequence reads: CAWSEGEAGYTF. As DNA, the CDR3 is TGTGCCTGGAGTGAGGGGGAAGCTGGCTACACCTTC. Together with reference TRBV30 and TRBJ1-2, the CDR3 gives the full variable domain: SQTIHQWPATLVQPVGSPLSLECTVEGTSNPNLYWYRQAAGRGLQLLFYSVGIGQISSEVPQNLSASRPQDRQFILSSKKLLLSDSGFYLCAWSEGEAGYTFGSGTRLTVV.